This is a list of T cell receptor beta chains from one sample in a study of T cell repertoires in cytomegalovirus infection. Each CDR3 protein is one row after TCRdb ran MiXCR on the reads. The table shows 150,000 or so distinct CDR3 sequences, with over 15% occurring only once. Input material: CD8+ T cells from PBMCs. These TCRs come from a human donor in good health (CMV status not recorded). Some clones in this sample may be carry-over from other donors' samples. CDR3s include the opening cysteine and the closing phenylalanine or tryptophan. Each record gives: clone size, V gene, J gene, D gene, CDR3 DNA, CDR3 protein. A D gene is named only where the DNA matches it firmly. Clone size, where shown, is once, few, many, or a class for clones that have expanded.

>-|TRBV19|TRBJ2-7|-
TGTGCCAGTAGTATAGGGGGAGGCCACTACGAGCAGTACTTC
CASSIGGGHYEQYF
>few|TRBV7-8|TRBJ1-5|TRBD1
TGTGCCAGCAGCTTGGGACAGGGGACACATCAGCCCCAGCATTTT
CASSLGQGTHQPQHF
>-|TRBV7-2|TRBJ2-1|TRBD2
TGTGCCAGCAGCTTGGGACTAGCGGGGCAGTTCTTC
CASSLGLAGQFF
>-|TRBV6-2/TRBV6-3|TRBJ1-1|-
TGTGCCAGCAGTTACAGGCCGTACCTTGAAGCTTTCTTT
CASSYRPYLEAFF
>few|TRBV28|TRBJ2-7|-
TGTGCCAGCAGTTTAACTGGTGTTAGAGAGCAGTACTTC
CASSLTGVREQYF
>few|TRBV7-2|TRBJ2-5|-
TGTGCCAGCAGCCCCGACAGGGGAGGGGGGGAGACCCAGTACTTC
CASSPDRGGGETQYF
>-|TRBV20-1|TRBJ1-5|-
TGCAGTGCTAGGGTAACCCGGGACCTCGGGGATCAGCCCCAGCATTTT
CSARVTRDLGDQPQHF
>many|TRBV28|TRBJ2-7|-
TGTGCCAGCAGTGGCCTCGGAACCGCGACCTACGAGCAGTACTTC
CASSGLGTATYEQYF
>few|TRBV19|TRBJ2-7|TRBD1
TGTGCCAGTAGTATAAGGGACAGTCCCTCGGGAGAGCAGTACTTC
CASSIRDSPSGEQYF
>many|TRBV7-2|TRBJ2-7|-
TGTGCCAGCAGCTTGAACAGGCCCTACGAGCAGTACTTC
CASSLNRPYEQYF
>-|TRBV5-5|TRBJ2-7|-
TGTGCCAGCAGCTTGAAGATGGATTCCTACGAGCAGTACTTC
CASSLKMDSYEQYF
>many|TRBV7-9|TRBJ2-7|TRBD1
TGTGCCAGCAGCCACCGGGACAGGGCGCTTTACGAGCAGTACTTC
CASSHRDRALYEQYF
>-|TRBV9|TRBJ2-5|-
TGTGCCAGCAGCGCCAACGGGAAGATCCAAGAGACCCAGTACTTC
CASSANGKIQETQYF
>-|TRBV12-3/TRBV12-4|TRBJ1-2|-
TGTGCCAGCAACCGAAACCAGGGGATAGATGGCTACACCTTC
CASNRNQGIDGYTF
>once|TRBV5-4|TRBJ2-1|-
TGTGCCAGCAGCAGCAGGTACAGCTCCTACAATGAGCAGTTCTTC
CASSSRYSSYNEQFF
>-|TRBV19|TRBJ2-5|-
TGTGCCAGTAGTCCCCGAGGAGGTTATCTTGAGACCCAGTACTTC
CASSPRGGYLETQYF
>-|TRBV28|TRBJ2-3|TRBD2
TGTGCCAGCAGTTTATTTAGACTAGCGGCTAGCACAGATACGCAGTATTTT
CASSLFRLAASTDTQYF
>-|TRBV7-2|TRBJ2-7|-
TGTGCCAGCAGCTGGGGGCCGTACGAGCAGTACTTC
CASSWGPYEQYF
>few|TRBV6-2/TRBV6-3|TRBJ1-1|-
TGTGCCAGCAGTTATCCGGACCCTCACGGAGCTTTCTTT
CASSYPDPHGAFF
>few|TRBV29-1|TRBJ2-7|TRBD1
TGCAGCGTTGAAGATACGGGACAGGGCTACGAGCAGTACTTC
CSVEDTGQGYEQYF
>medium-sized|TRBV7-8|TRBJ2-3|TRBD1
TGTGCCAGCAGCCCACCACCGGGACAGCATTTCACAGATACGCAGTATTTT
CASSPPPGQHFTDTQYF
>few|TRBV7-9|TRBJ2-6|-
TGTGCCAGCAGCCCAGGAGGGTACTCTGGGGCCAACGTCCTGACTTTC
CASSPGGYSGANVLTF